The 28 T cell receptor beta chains below all came from one sample that was sequenced in a study of graft-versus-host responses after intestinal transplantation. Some clones are missing from TCRdb's copy, which holds only in-frame ones; the method was immunoSEQ multiplex PCR. The repertoire has just over 20,000 clones, about 91% of them found once; the top ten carry 5.1%. Sequenced here: PBMCs, sampled roughly 65 days after intestinal transplantation. These TCRs come from a human patient who received an intestinal transplant, so some T cells may come from the graft donor.

The gene calls are TRBV7-9 and TRBJ2-5; D gene ambiguous. The J call may be incorrect, as the DNA end agrees better with TRBJ2-7. This CDR3 is 13 amino acids long. Germline CDR1 reads SEHNR; CDR2 reads FQNEAQ (reference sequence). Written as DNA, the CDR3 is TGTGCCAGCAGCTCTGGGGTCTCCTACGAGCAGTACTTC. Protein product: CASSSGVSYEQYF.

The chain uses TRBV12-2 and TRBJ2-7; the tabulated D call, TRBD2, remains unverified against the DNA. TRBV12-2 is noted as a pseudogene. The CDR3 consists of 15 residues. The CDR3 DNA reads TGTGCAAGTCGCTTAGCTGGTAGCGGGGCGAACGAGCAGTACTTC. Amino acids: CASRLAGSGANEQYF.

This clone was observed a handful of times. This chain uses TRBV19 with TRBJ1-5; no clear D gene. The CDR3 length is 14 residues. The V end was cut by 2 bases, the J end by 0 bases, with 5 bases between. Germline V gene data show CDR1 as LNHDA and CDR2 as SQIVND (reference sequence). CDR3 protein: CASSIRVSNQPQHF. The CDR3 bases are TGTGCCAGTAGTATAAGGGTTAGCAATCAGCCCCAGCATTTT.

The V call is TRBV6-5, the J call TRBJ2-5, with D maybe TRBD2 (6 bases). V was shortened by 8 bases and J by 4 bases, with 14 bases between the two germline ends. The CDR3 covers 13 residues. Germline V CDR1 and CDR2: MNHEY, SVGAGI. CDR3 sequence (DNA): TGTGCCAGCGGACGGCGGGGAGGAGAGACCCAGTACTTC. This codes for CASGRRGGETQYF.

The chain recombines TRBV30 with TRBJ2-5, with 12 bases matching TRBD2. Germline assignment: CDR1 GTSNPN and CDR2 SVGIG (reference sequence). J was trimmed by 1 base and V by 4 bases; bases with no gene match: 13. The CDR3 has 18 amino acids. The CDR3 protein is CAWNEPQLAGGFQETQYF. The CDR3 DNA reads as TGTGCCTGGAATGAACCTCAACTAGCGGGGGGCTTCCAAGAGACCCAGTACTTC.

The V gene is TRBV7-2, the J gene TRBJ2-7; tentatively, D is TRBD2 (5 bases). The germline gives CDR1 SGHTA, CDR2 FQGNSA. This CDR3 has 15 amino acids. Between the trimmed V and J ends, which lost 5 bases and 2 bases, there was a span of 16 bases. This CDR3 reads CASSPKTGYPYEQYF. DNA for the CDR3: TGTGCCAGCAGCCCAAAGACGGGGTATCCCTACGAGCAGTACTTC.

The chain combines TRBV7-2 with TRBJ1-3; D gene unclear. Per germline, CDR1 SGHTA and CDR2 FQGNSA. V dropped 4 bases and J dropped 4 bases, with 17 bases sitting between them. This CDR3 is built from 16 residues. The CDR3 sequence: CASSYGAPGSGNTIYF. In DNA, the CDR3 is TGTGCCAGCAGCTACGGCGCACCCGGGTCCGGAAACACCATATATTTT. The variable domain in full, completed from reference TRBV7-2 and TRBJ1-3, reads GAGVSQSPSNKVTEKGKDVELRCDPISGHTALYWYRQSLGQGLEFLIYFQGNSAPDKSGLPSDRFSAERTGGSVSTLTIQRTQQEDSAVYLCASSYGAPGSGNTIYFGEGSWLTVV.

The chain uses TRBV2 and TRBJ2-3, with 10 bases fitting TRBD2. CDR3 length: 16 residues. V shed 6 bases and J 5 bases; nucleotides not matched to a gene: 11. Germline V gene data show CDR1 as SNHLY and CDR2 as FYNNEI. The CDR3: CASRNGSGGAVDTQYF. The CDR3 DNA reads TGTGCCAGCAGAAACGGGAGCGGGGGGGCCGTAGATACGCAGTATTTT.

V gene TRBV30 combines with J gene TRBJ2-7, with a weak D call TRBD2 (6 bases). The V end lost 0 bases, the J end lost 5 bases, and 11 bases lay between the germline ends. Germline lookup yields CDR1 GTSNPN and CDR2 SVGIG (reference sequence). The length of the CDR3 is 13 residues. The CDR3 region has the DNA TGTGCCTGGAGTGTGGAGGGGTCTCACGAGCAGTACTTC. Protein sequence: CAWSVEGSHEQYF.

This sequence joins TRBV11-3 and TRBJ1-1, with TRBD1 as a possible D gene (5 bases). The V gene lost 1 base and the J gene lost 0 bases, with 6 bases spanning the gap. The CDR3 length is 14 residues. The germline V gene encodes CDR1 SGHNT and CDR2 YENEEA. The CDR3, as DNA: TGTGCCAGCAGCTTAGGGGGACTGAACACTGAAGCTTTCTTT. As protein: CASSLGGLNTEAFF.

The chain links TRBV7-9 to TRBJ2-7; 9 nucleotides agree with TRBD1. J was trimmed by 2 bases and V by 5 bases; bases with no gene match: 7. The CDR3 has 15 amino acids. Germline CDR1 and CDR2: SEHNR and FQNEAQ (reference sequence). The CDR3 DNA reads TGTGCCAGCAGCATAGTGGGACAGGGTCCCTACGAGCAGTACTTC. Translated: CASSIVGQGPYEQYF.

This clone was observed a single time. The J gene is TRBJ1-2, the V gene TRBV6-1; D ambiguous. The CDR3 sequence is 12 residues long. The germline V gene encodes CDR1 MNHNS and CDR2 SASEGT. V dropped 5 bases and J dropped 1 base, with 5 bases sitting between them. CDR3 sequence: CASSPDNYGYTF. CDR3 sequence (DNA): TGTGCCAGCAGTCCCGATAACTATGGCTACACCTTC.

This rearrangement joins TRBV10-3 to TRBJ1-5; the match to TRBD1 covers 10 bases. CDR1 and CDR2 from the germline V gene are ENHRY and SYGVKD. The CDR3 loop spans 16 amino acids. The junction had 8 bases not matched to a gene; V was cut back by 7 bases and J by 2 bases. The CDR3 DNA sequence: TGTGCCATCATCACGACAGGGGGCGTTGGCAATCAGCCCCAGCATTTT. As protein: CAIITTGGVGNQPQHF.

The V call is TRBV10-3, the J call TRBJ2-7, with 8 bases aligning to TRBD1. This CDR3 spans 15 amino acids. V gave up 6 bases and J gave up 1 base; unmatched junction bases: 8. Germline CDR1 and CDR2: ENHRY and SYGVKD. The CDR3 here is CAIRLGQALSYEQYF. The CDR3 nucleotides are TGTGCCATCAGATTGGGACAGGCGTTATCCTACGAGCAGTACTTC.

This sequence joins TRBV6-6 and TRBJ2-5; TRBD1 aligns across 7 bases. The end of the DNA fits TRBJ2-7 better, so the J call may be wrong. This CDR3 comprises 15 residues. The germline gives CDR1 MNHNY, CDR2 SVGAGI (reference sequence). The CDR3 nucleotides read TGTGCCAGCAGTAAAGGGGGCGCGTTCTATGACGAGCAGTACTTC. This gives the protein CASSKGGAFYDEQYF.

The J gene is TRBJ2-5, the V gene TRBV19, with D perhaps matching TRBD2 (5 bases). This CDR3 spans 16 amino acids. V lost 4 bases and J lost 2, with 17 bases in between. Germline CDR1 reads LNHDA; CDR2 reads SQIVND (reference sequence). CDR3 in amino acids: CASSTGLDLAQETQYF. CDR3 nucleotides: TGTGCCAGTAGTACAGGACTCGACCTAGCTCAAGAGACCCAGTACTTC. Full variable domain (rest looked up from reference TRBV19 and TRBJ2-5): DGGITQSPKYLFRKEGQNVTLSCEQNLNHDAMYWYRQDPGQGLRLIYYSQIVNDFQKGDIAEGYSVSREKKESFPLTVTSAQKNPTAFYLCASSTGLDLAQETQYFGPGTRLLVL.

The rearrangement uses TRBV18 and TRBJ2-3; D perhaps matches TRBD2 (7 bases). V was cut by 6 bases and J by 1 base, with 20 bases left in between. CDR1 and CDR2 (germline): KGHSH, LQKENI. CDR3 size: 17 residues. CDR3 residues: CASSPGGQGSRTDTQYF. The CDR3 DNA reads as TGTGCCAGCTCCCCCGGGGGGCAGGGGTCCCGCACAGATACGCAGTATTTT. The variable domain in full, with the rest retrieved from reference TRBV18 and TRBJ2-3, is NAGVMQNPRHLVRRRGQEARLRCSPMKGHSHVYWYRQLPEEGLKFMVYLQKENIIDESGMPKERFSAEFPKEGPSILRIQQVVRGDSAAYFCASSPGGQGSRTDTQYFGPGTRLTVL.

The chain is built from TRBV19 and TRBJ1-2, with 8 bases fitting TRBD1. The germline CDR1 and CDR2 sequences are LNHDA and SQIVND (reference sequence). This CDR3 contains 16 residues. With V trimmed by 5 bases and J by 4 bases, 12 bases remained unmatched. The DNA for the CDR3 is TGTGCCAGTAGTTTGATTGACAGGGGACGCATCTATGGCTACACCTTC. Translated: CASSLIDRGRIYGYTF.

The chain combines TRBV20-1 with TRBJ2-5; weak D call: TRBD1 (5 bases). TRBJ2-7 explains the end of the DNA better; the J call may be wrong. The CDR3 is 11 amino acids. Looked up from germline, CDR1 is DFQATT and CDR2 is SNEGSKA (reference sequence). The DNA for the CDR3 is TGCAGTGTCAGGGTGGGCTACGAGCAGTACTTC. Protein: CSVRVGYEQYF.

This clone has only a few counts. A far larger clone differs by one base, so this is likely a read error. This chain uses TRBV30 with TRBJ1-5, with D possibly being TRBD1 (6 bases). Germline CDR1 is GTSNPN and CDR2 is SVGIG (reference sequence). The length of the CDR3 is 16 residues. CDR3 sequence: CGWSVQGYYSNQPQHF. The CDR3, as DNA: TGTGGCTGGAGTGTACAGGGATACTATAGCAATCAGCCCCAGCATTTT.

The J gene is TRBJ1-5, the V gene TRBV7-9; TRBD1 might be the D (5 bases). V lost 1 base, J lost 4 bases, and 14 bases lay in between. The V gene's germline CDR1 is SEHNR and CDR2 FQNEAQ (reference sequence). This CDR3 is 16 amino acids long. The DNA for the CDR3 is TGTGCCAGCAGCTTAGTAGTAGGGGATGGGAATCAGCCCCAGCATTTT. This translates into CASSLVVGDGNQPQHF.

The chain links TRBV9 to TRBJ2-5; unclear D gene. The J call may be mistaken, given a closer DNA end match to TRBJ2-7. This CDR3 is built from 15 residues. Germline V gives CDR1 SGDLS, CDR2 YYNGEE. This CDR3 reads CASSVSADSSYEQYF. CDR3 coding DNA: TGTGCCAGCAGCGTATCGGCTGATAGCTCCTACGAGCAGTACTTC.

The V gene is TRBV4-1, the J gene TRBJ1-5; maybe TRBD1 (5 bases). Trimming left V 3 bases short and J 0 bases short, with 15 bases between. Germline assignment: CDR1 MGHRA and CDR2 YSYEKL. The CDR3 is 17 amino acids. The CDR3 DNA is TGCGCCAGCAGCCACAAGGGGACGGACTATAGCAATCAGCCCCAGCATTTT. Its protein product is CASSHKGTDYSNQPQHF.

CDR3 loop: CASSLWAGRMNTEAFF. CDR3 coding DNA: TGTGCCAGCAGTTTATGGGCAGGGAGAATGAACACTGAAGCTTTCTTT. The V call is TRBV27, the J call TRBJ1-1; D possibly corresponds to TRBD1 (5 bases). Between the trimmed V and J ends, which lost 1 base and 0 bases, there was a span of 12 bases. Per the germline V gene, CDR1 is MNHEY and CDR2 is SMNVEV (reference sequence). There are 16 residues in the CDR3.

This clone was seen more than once but under ten times. The CDR3 sequence is CASSEVWDTEAFF. The CDR3 bases are TGTGCCAGCAGTGAAGTATGGGACACTGAAGCTTTCTTT. The chain carries TRBV2 and TRBJ1-1; D not certain. The germline V gene encodes CDR1 SNHLY and CDR2 FYNNEI. The CDR3 sequence is 13 residues long. Trimming removed 1 base from V and 3 bases from J, with 6 bases in between.

For the CDR3, the DNA is TGCGCCAGCAGCCAACTAATAACGGGGGAGCCCCAGCATTTT. Protein product: CASSQLITGEPQHF. This chain uses TRBV4-1 with TRBJ1-5; TRBD1 is a possible D gene (5 bases). The ends were cut back, 2 bases at V and 8 bases at J, with 13 bases in the middle. This CDR3 contains 14 residues. Germline V gives CDR1 MGHRA, CDR2 YSYEKL.

The rearrangement uses TRBV30 and TRBJ1-4; D is unclear. The germline CDR1 and CDR2 sequences are GTSNPN and SVGIG (reference sequence). Trimming took 0 bases from V and 7 from J, leaving 9 bases between them. This CDR3 spans 13 amino acids. The CDR3 protein is CAWSVGLAEKLFF. CDR3 in DNA: TGTGCCTGGAGTGTGGGTTTGGCTGAAAAACTGTTTTTT. Variable domain in full (rest from reference TRBV30 and TRBJ1-4): SQTIHQWPATLVQPVGSPLSLECTVEGTSNPNLYWYRQAAGRGLQLLFYSVGIGQISSEVPQNLSASRPQDRQFILSSKKLLLSDSGFYLCAWSVGLAEKLFFGSGTQLSVL.

The chain employs TRBV7-8 and TRBJ2-5, with 10 nucleotides matching TRBD2. Germline V gene data show CDR1 as SGHVS and CDR2 as FQNEAQ. This CDR3 has 16 residues. V was clipped by 2 bases and J by 5 bases; unmatched bases: 8. CDR3 coding DNA: TGTGCCAGCAGCTTATCGCCTAGCGGGGGTGACGAGACCCAGTACTTC. Translated: CASSLSPSGGDETQYF.